The 14 T cell receptor beta chains presented below share a single source sample, sequenced in a study of blood T cells in healthy people across ages. With a J-beta primer mix and a sample-barcoded 5' primer, a second PCR ran roughly 6 to 12 cycles. TCRdb re-called the 5' RACE reads with MiXCR, one entry per CDR3 protein. Of about 970,000 distinct CDR3 sequences listed, roughly half are singletons. The sequencing input was blood. Receptor source: a woman aged 55-69 years in good health.

This chain's CDR3 is CASSIGPTYEQYF. DNA for the CDR3: TGTGCCAGCAGCATCGGACCAACCTACGAGCAGTACTTC. This chain uses TRBV7-2 with TRBJ2-7, with D unresolved. Germline assignment: CDR1 SGHTA and CDR2 FQGNSA. The CDR3 is 13 residues long. V lost 5 bases to trimming and J lost 2 bases, with 10 bases between them.

The gene calls are TRBV20-1 and TRBJ2-1; 10 bases agree with TRBD2. The CDR3 has 14 residues. Trimming removed 5 bases from V and 7 bases from J; junction bases left unmatched: 8. Germline V gene data show CDR1 as DFQATT and CDR2 as SNEGSKA (reference sequence). CDR3 in amino acids: CSAGLAGAKNEQFF. In DNA, the CDR3 is TGCAGTGCTGGGCTAGCGGGGGCCAAAAATGAGCAGTTCTTC.

In the case of this clonotype: With a much larger clone just one base away, this may be a read error. The chain joins TRBV3-1 to TRBJ2-7; 12 bases align to TRBD2. CDR3 length: 15 amino acids. Germline V lookup: CDR1 LGHDT, CDR2 YNNKEL (reference sequence). Trimming removed 4 bases from V and 7 bases from J; junction bases left unmatched: 8. CDR3 loop: CASSPTSGSYNEQYF. CDR3 nucleotide sequence: TGTGCCAGCAGCCCGACTAGCGGGAGCTACAATGAGCAGTACTTC.

The genes are TRBV20-1 and TRBJ2-5; possible D gene TRBD2, 5 bases. The CDR3 length is 15 residues. Looked up from germline, CDR1 is DFQATT and CDR2 is SNEGSKA (reference sequence). V gave up 3 bases and J gave up 4 bases, with 18 bases separating them. The CDR3 bases are TGCAGTGCTAGGAGGGAATGGATTTCAGGAGAGACCCAGTACTTC. It yields the protein CSARREWISGETQYF.

The gene calls are TRBV7-2 and TRBJ2-3; possible D gene TRBD1, 5 bases. Germline V gene sequence: CDR1 SGHTA, CDR2 FQGNSA. Trimming took off 1 base at V and 4 bases at J, with 9 bases between the two ends. There are 14 residues in the CDR3. CDR3 coding DNA: TGTGCCAGCAGCTTAGAGGGGCGGTCAGATACGCAGTATTTT. Translation: CASSLEGRSDTQYF. The complete variable domain, with remaining parts taken from reference TRBV7-2 and TRBJ2-3, reads GAGVSQSPSNKVTEKGKDVELRCDPISGHTALYWYRQSLGQGLEFLIYFQGNSAPDKSGLPSDRFSAERTGGSVSTLTIQRTQQEDSAVYLCASSLEGRSDTQYFGPGTRLTVL.

The table lists this clonotype with a few counts. V and J are TRBV6-2 or TRBV6-3 and TRBJ2-6, with 7 bases matching TRBD1. CDR3 size: 15 residues. Germline V gives CDR1 MNHEY, CDR2 SVGEGT. V lost 7 bases, J lost 2 bases, and 5 bases stayed unmatched. The CDR3 region is CASTFDRAGANVLTF. The DNA for the CDR3 is TGTGCCAGCACCTTTGACAGGGCTGGGGCCAACGTCCTGACTTTC.

This chain links TRBV12-3 or TRBV12-4 with TRBJ1-1, with 8 bases matching TRBD1. The CDR3 runs to 14 residues. With V trimmed by 5 bases and J by 3 bases, 5 bases remained unmatched. The CDR3 spells CASSPTGVYTEAFF. Written as DNA, the CDR3 is TGTGCCAGCAGTCCGACAGGGGTGTACACTGAAGCTTTCTTT.

The chain uses TRBV4-1 and TRBJ2-1; 9 nucleotides align to TRBD1. The V and J ends lost 8 bases and 8 bases, in that order; junction bases with no gene match: 13. Germline-derived CDR1 and CDR2 are MGHRA and YSYEKL. The CDR3 contains 15 residues. The CDR3 region has the DNA TGCGCCAGCGGCACCGGGTGGACAGGGGTTTATGAGCAGTTCTTC. It yields the protein CASGTGWTGVYEQFF.

The CDR3 protein is CASTDPRGHNSPLHF. CDR3 DNA: TGTGCCAGCACCGACCCCAGGGGTCATAATTCACCCCTCCACTTT. The chain recombines TRBV28 with TRBJ1-6; D perhaps matches TRBD1 (6 bases). The CDR3 runs to 15 residues. V lost 7 bases, J lost 5 bases, and 15 bases lay in between. Germline loops: CDR1 MDHEN, CDR2 SYDVKM.

The gene calls are TRBV7-2 and TRBJ2-7; no clear D. Germline assignment: CDR1 SGHTA and CDR2 FQGNSA. CDR3 length: 13 residues. Trimming stripped 3 bases from V and 0 bases from J, with 6 bases between. The CDR3 protein is CASSFRISYEQYF. DNA for the CDR3: TGTGCCAGCAGCTTCCGCATCTCCTACGAGCAGTACTTC.

This chain joins TRBV5-1 and TRBJ2-5; 10 nucleotides agree with TRBD1. The germline CDR1 and CDR2 sequences are SGHRS and YFSETQ. V lost 4 bases, J lost 5 bases, and 5 bases stayed unmatched. The CDR3 totals 14 residues. CDR3 nucleotide sequence: TGCGCCAGCAGCCTGACAGGGGGCTTTGAGACCCAGTACTTC. Protein: CASSLTGGFETQYF. The complete variable domain, with remaining parts taken from reference TRBV5-1 and TRBJ2-5, reads KAGVTQTPRYLIKTRGQQVTLSCSPISGHRSVSWYQQTPGQGLQFLFEYFSETQRNKGNFPGRFSGRQFSNSRSEMNVSTLELGDSALYLCASSLTGGFETQYFGPGTRLLVL.

CDR3 sequence (DNA): TGTGCCAGCAGCGGCGGGGTCGGGGCGTACGAGCAGTACTTC. This sequence encodes CASSGGVGAYEQYF. The chain employs TRBV7-2 and TRBJ2-5, with D tentatively TRBD2 (6 bases). Judging by the DNA end, TRBJ2-7 fits better; the J call may be wrong. The CDR3 consists of 14 residues. The germline gives CDR1 SGHTA, CDR2 FQGNSA.

The chain has TRBV7-2 and TRBJ2-7; 9 positions match TRBD1. In germline, CDR1 is SGHTA, CDR2 FQGNSA. The CDR3 totals 19 residues. V was clipped by 4 bases and J by 3 bases; unmatched bases: 19. CDR3 in amino acids: CASSSSALDRGLKGYEQYF. The CDR3 DNA sequence: TGTGCCAGCAGCTCCTCCGCGTTGGACAGGGGTCTAAAGGGCTACGAGCAGTACTTC.

The J gene is TRBJ1-5, the V gene TRBV29-1; the D is unclear. CDR1 and CDR2 from the germline V gene are SQVTM and ANQGSEA. The CDR3 length is 12 residues. Between the trimmed V and J ends, which lost 4 bases and 4 bases, there was a span of 8 bases. The CDR3 DNA reads TGCAGCGTTGCAGGTACGAATCAGCCCCAGCATTTT. Encoded protein: CSVAGTNQPQHF.